Here is one T cell receptor (beta chain) with its context. Trimming left V 4 bases short and J 4 bases short, with 15 bases between. Germline CDR1 is SGHDT and CDR2 is YYEEEE. The CDR3 is made up of 15 amino acids. This entry belongs to a study of blood T cell repertoires in COVID-19. On the study more broadly: Samples of COVID-19 (acute and convalescent) were obtained from the United States, Italy and Spain.

How the authors handled the data: Nucleated cell number was recorded as an estimate derived from reference gene primer amplification. Measured with immunoSEQ multiplex PCR; TCRdb has only the in-frame clones, and not every one. V, J and clone size derive from that table, while D and trimming were established from the DNA sequence. The sample records some 150,000 clones, around four fifths being singletons. The V and J genes are TRBV5-6 and TRBJ1-5; TRBD1 is a possible D gene (5 bases). The sequenced material came from peripheral blood. The clonotype comes from a woman aged 40 to 50 with active or convalescent COVID-19. CDR3 protein: CASSRGAGRNQPQHF. Here the CDR3 DNA reads TGTGCCAGCAGCCGAGGGGCAGGGAGGAATCAGCCCCAGCATTTT.